Each of the 10 T cell receptor beta chains below was sequenced from the same sample in a study of T cells in Graves' hyperthyroidism and ophthalmopathy. What was amplified from RNA transcripts were TCR beta CDR3 regions. HTBI primers were used for first-round RT-PCR of the TCR CDR3. Each CDR3 protein is one row after TCRdb ran MiXCR on the multiplex PCR reads. This table has fewer than 500,000 distinct CDR3 sequences, roughly 14% appearing once. The sequenced sample consisted of blood. These receptors came from a man between 18 and 29 years old with Graves' ophthalmopathy.

This clonotype was seen only a few times. The rearrangement links TRBV5-4 to TRBJ1-2; D is possibly TRBD1 (5 bases). Germline CDR1 SGHNT, CDR2 YYREEE (reference sequence). The length of the CDR3 is 13 residues. CDR3 coding DNA: TGTGCTTACCTTGGGGGGACGGGCTATGGCTACACCTTC. It is translated as CAYLGGTGYGYTF.

This clonotype was seen ten or more times. J is TRBJ2-7 and V is TRBV27; 8 positions match TRBD1. After removal of 3 bases from V and 1 base from J, the junction contained 5 bases not matched to a gene. The CDR3 loop spans 15 amino acids. The germline V gene has CDR1 MNHEY and CDR2 SMNVEV (reference sequence). CDR3 amino acids: CASSFATGGSYEQYF. The CDR3 nucleotides read TGTGCCAGCAGTTTCGCCACAGGGGGGTCCTACGAGCAGTACTTC.

The chain combines TRBV30 with TRBJ2-4, with TRBD1 matching over 9 bases. This CDR3 is built from 15 residues. From germline, CDR1 is GTSNPN and CDR2 SVGIG (reference sequence). V lost 4 bases and J lost 1; bases outside the gene matches: 5. CDR3 nucleotide sequence: TGTGCCTGGAACCCACAGGGGGCGGCCAAAAACATTCAGTACTTC. Residues: CAWNPQGAAKNIQYF.

The chain couples TRBV19 to TRBJ1-5; 9 bases are a match to TRBD1. Germline CDR1 reads LNHDA; CDR2 reads SQIVND (reference sequence). This CDR3 spans 15 amino acids. J gave up 2 bases and V 10 bases, and 9 bases lay outside the gene matches. The CDR3 DNA reads as TGTGCCACGGGGGGACAGGGAATCGGCAATCAGCCCCAGCATTTT. Amino acids: CATGGQGIGNQPQHF.

Many counts were recorded for this clonotype. V gene TRBV11-3 combines with J gene TRBJ2-1; 9 nucleotides line up with TRBD2. The V and J ends lost 4 bases and 8 bases, in that order; junction bases with no gene match: 9. The CDR3 loop spans 15 amino acids. Per germline, CDR1 SGHNT and CDR2 YENEEA. The CDR3 nucleotides read TGTGCCAGCAGCTCGGGACTAGCCGTGGCGTATGAGCAGTTCTTC. It codes for CASSSGLAVAYEQFF.

In its sample, this clonotype was seen many times. The V call is TRBV27, the J call TRBJ2-1, with 8 bases lining up with TRBD2. The CDR3 is 15 residues long. The ends lost 7 bases at V and 5 bases at J; junction bases unmatched: 10. Germline V CDR1 and CDR2: MNHEY, SMNVEV (reference sequence). Here the CDR3 reads CASTGGPLSNNEQFF. DNA for the CDR3: TGTGCCAGCACGGGGGGGCCATTATCCAACAATGAGCAGTTCTTC.

There are a few counts of this clonotype. V gene TRBV9 combines with J gene TRBJ2-1, with 10 bases that match TRBD1. Germline trimming cut 4 bases from V and 2 bases from J; bases unmatched to any gene: 3. CDR3 length equals 15 residues. The germline gives CDR1 SGDLS, CDR2 YYNGEE. In nucleotides, the CDR3 is TGTGCCAGCAGCTCGGGACAGGGGCCCTACAATGAGCAGTTCTTC. As protein: CASSSGQGPYNEQFF.

This clonotype was seen at least ten times. The J gene is TRBJ2-5, the V gene TRBV7-9; TRBD2 might be the D (5 bases). The V and J ends lost 7 bases and 5 bases respectively, with 35 bases between them. The V gene's germline CDR1 is SEHNR and CDR2 FQNEAQ (reference sequence). The CDR3 totals 20 residues. The CDR3 DNA is TGTGCCAGCACCTTTGGCCCTCCAGACCTCCCGAGCGCATCGGGGGAGACCCAGTACTTC. Its protein is CASTFGPPDLPSASGETQYF.

The chain joins TRBV12-3 or TRBV12-4 to TRBJ2-3, with D possibly TRBD2 on 5 matching bases. The CDR3 spans 17 residues. Trimming cost V 2 bases and J 9 bases, with 24 bases left between them. CDR3 amino acids: CASSLYPPPRVVGTQYF. CDR3 bases: TGTGCCAGCAGTTTATACCCCCCCCCGCGGGTGGTTGGCACGCAGTATTTT.

This clonotype was detected a few times. The V gene is TRBV3-1, the J gene TRBJ2-2; D may correspond to TRBD1 or TRBD2 (5 bases each). CDR1 is LGHDT, CDR2 YNNKEL, per germline (reference sequence). CDR3 length: 14 residues. Trimming removed 8 bases at V and 7 bases at J, with 17 bases between. The CDR3 loop is CASRYRGSSGELFF. The CDR3 bases are TGTGCCAGCCGCTATCGGGGCAGCAGCGGGGAGCTGTTTTTT. Variable domain in full (rest from reference TRBV3-1 and TRBJ2-2): DTAVSQTPKYLVTQMGNDKSIKCEQNLGHDTMYWYKQDSKKFLKIMFSYNNKELIINETVPNRFSPKSPDKAHLNLHINSLELGDSAVYFCASRYRGSSGELFFGEGSRLTVL.